The 18 T cell receptor beta chains below all came from one sample that was sequenced in a study of CD8 T cells in Susac syndrome. It was with random hexamers that roughly 0.45 to 1 ug RNA was reverse transcribed. TCRdb itself ran the immunoSEQ multiplex PCR reads through MiXCR, one entry per CDR3 protein. The sample has some 99,000 distinct CDR3 sequences; about 95% are singletons. Sequenced material: CD4+ T cells from PBMCs. The source is a human donor in good health.

The chain is built from TRBV4-1 and TRBJ2-2, with 8 nucleotides matching TRBD1. This CDR3 region has 16 residues. Germline V gene sequence: CDR1 MGHRA, CDR2 YSYEKL. J gave up 3 bases and V 1 base, and 4 bases lay outside the gene matches. The CDR3 nucleotides read TGCGCCAGCAGCCAAGCCCGACAGGGGTACACCGGGGAGCTGTTTTTT. It specifies CASSQARQGYTGELFF.

V and J are TRBV20-1 and TRBJ2-1; 8 bases align to TRBD2. The CDR3 sequence is 13 residues long. The V and J ends lost 4 bases and 9 bases, in that order; junction bases with no gene match: 8. Germline CDR1 DFQATT, CDR2 SNEGSKA (reference sequence). In nucleotides, the CDR3 is TGCAGTGCTAACAGCGGGGGAGGCTTTGAGCAGTTCTTC. As protein: CSANSGGGFEQFF.

J is TRBJ2-5 and V is TRBV25-1, with unresolved D. The CDR3 is made up of 14 amino acids. V was shortened by 6 bases and J by 7 bases, with 18 bases between the two germline ends. The germline CDR1 and CDR2 sequences are MGHDK and SYGVNS. In DNA form, the CDR3 reads TGTGCCAGCAGACGGACCGGCCGACGAGGGACCCAGTACTTC. Translation gives CASRRTGRRGTQYF.

The chain recombines TRBV6-6 with TRBJ1-5; D is perhaps TRBD1 (6 bases). This CDR3 spans 15 amino acids. V lost 2 bases and J lost 3, with 11 bases in between. The germline CDR1 and CDR2 sequences are MNHNY and SVGAGI (reference sequence). The CDR3 DNA reads as TGTGCCAGCAGTTACGGCAGGGGATTCAATCAGCCCCAGCATTTT. This encodes CASSYGRGFNQPQHF.

V is TRBV20-1 and J is TRBJ2-5, with 7 nucleotides matching TRBD1. V was pared by 0 bases and J by 2 bases, with 6 bases of the junction left unmatched. The CDR3 runs 15 residues. The germline V gene has CDR1 DFQATT and CDR2 SNEGSKA (reference sequence). CDR3 bases: TGCAGTGCTAGAGATCCGGGACAGTCACAAGAGACCCAGTACTTC. Its protein is CSARDPGQSQETQYF.

The V and J genes are TRBV30 and TRBJ2-1; 12 bases align to TRBD2. The ends lost 4 bases at V and 4 bases at J; junction bases unmatched: 2. The length of the CDR3 is 14 residues. Germline CDR1 reads GTSNPN; CDR2 reads SVGIG (reference sequence). The DNA for the CDR3 is TGTGCCTGGACCGGGACTAGCGGGTACAATGAGCAGTTCTTC. Protein product: CAWTGTSGYNEQFF.

This clonotype came up once. CDR3 sequence reads: CASSTRQGMAGANVLTF. The CDR3 region has the DNA TGTGCCAGCAGCACCCGACAGGGAATGGCTGGGGCCAACGTCCTGACTTTC. This sequence joins TRBV2 and TRBJ2-6; TRBD1 matches at 7 bases. The CDR3 covers 17 residues. V was clipped by 6 bases and J by 2 bases; unmatched bases: 10. In germline, CDR1 is SNHLY, CDR2 FYNNEI.

This chain joins TRBV2 and TRBJ2-7, with D perhaps TRBD1 or TRBD2 (5 bases each). Germline V gives CDR1 SNHLY, CDR2 FYNNEI. The V and J ends lost 4 bases and 7 bases respectively, with 14 bases between them. The CDR3 extends over 13 amino acids. The CDR3 nucleotides are TGTGCCAGCAGTGGTGACCGGGGCTGGGAGCAGTACTTC. It specifies CASSGDRGWEQYF.

This clonotype has only one observation. V gene TRBV30 combines with J gene TRBJ1-6; D remains ambiguous. The length of the CDR3 is 14 residues. CDR1 is GTSNPN, CDR2 SVGIG, per germline (reference sequence). The V end was cut by 3 bases, the J end by 10 bases, with 16 bases between. The CDR3 is CAWRKEGRWSPLHF. The CDR3 bases are TGTGCCTGGAGAAAGGAGGGCAGGTGGTCACCCCTCCACTTT.

The V gene is TRBV3-1, the J gene TRBJ1-4; TRBD1 aligns across 8 bases. The CDR3 is made up of 13 amino acids. The V gene end was trimmed by 5 bases and the J gene end by 14 bases; junction bases not matched to a gene: 10. Germline V lookup: CDR1 LGHDT, CDR2 YNNKEL (reference sequence). This CDR3 reads CASSDWRTGRLFF. The CDR3 nucleotides read TGTGCCAGCAGCGACTGGAGGACAGGGAGGCTGTTTTTT.

J is TRBJ1-6 and V is TRBV12-3 or TRBV12-4; TRBD1 matches 10 bases. After removal of 5 bases from V and 11 bases from J, the junction contained 6 bases not matched to a gene. This CDR3 region has 14 residues. CDR3 nucleotide sequence: TGTGCCAGCAGTCCGACAGGGGGCCCGGCACCCCTCCACTTT. It specifies CASSPTGGPAPLHF.

The V call is TRBV6-1, the J call TRBJ2-5; 8 bases are a match to TRBD1. The ends lost 4 bases at V and 5 bases at J; junction bases unmatched: 3. Germline assignment: CDR1 MNHNS and CDR2 SASEGT. There are 13 residues in the CDR3. CDR3 region: CASSVDREETQYF. DNA of the CDR3: TGTGCCAGCAGTGTGGACAGGGAGGAGACCCAGTACTTC.

The chain couples TRBV15 to TRBJ1-1; D perhaps matches TRBD1 (6 bases). The CDR3 is 14 residues long. The V gene lost 4 bases and the J gene lost 4 bases, with 13 bases spanning the gap. Germline V lookup: CDR1 LNHNV, CDR2 YYDKDF (reference sequence). Here the CDR3 DNA reads TGTGCCACCAGCAAAGAACAGGGATTCACTGAAGCTTTCTTT. This codes for CATSKEQGFTEAFF.

The chain has TRBV2 and TRBJ2-7; perhaps TRBD2 as D (5 bases). V lost 4 bases and J 0 bases, leaving 10 bases between the germline ends. This CDR3 has 14 amino acids. Germline V gene sequence: CDR1 SNHLY, CDR2 FYNNEI. DNA of the CDR3: TGTGCCAGCAGTGCCCGGGGTCACTCCTACGAGCAGTACTTC. Protein sequence: CASSARGHSYEQYF.

As to this clonotype: The germline gene is not matched at one end of the junction; a read error may be the cause. The V call is TRBV20-1, the J call TRBJ2-2; TRBD1 matches 7 bases. Germline lookup yields CDR1 DFQATT and CDR2 SNEGSKA (reference sequence). This CDR3 region has 14 residues. The CDR3 coding sequence is TGCAGTGCCAGAGAGACAGGGCTCGCCGGGGAGCTGTTTTTT. Translation: CSARETGLAGELFF.

This clonotype came up once. The gene calls are TRBV5-1 and TRBJ1-1; possibly TRBD1 for D (5 bases). V lost 3 bases to trimming and J lost 11 bases, with 17 bases between them. This CDR3 is built from 13 residues. Germline CDR1 SGHRS, CDR2 YFSETQ. CDR3 residues: CASSSGPGRGAFF. The CDR3 bases are TGCGCCAGCAGCTCGGGACCGGGACGTGGTGCTTTCTTT.

The chain has TRBV20-1 and TRBJ1-1; the D is unclear. The V end was cut by 5 bases, the J end by 3 bases, with 13 bases between. The CDR3 is made up of 13 amino acids. Germline values: CDR1 DFQATT, CDR2 SNEGSKA (reference sequence). The CDR3: CSAPGRRYTEAFF. DNA of the CDR3: TGCAGTGCTCCCGGGAGACGGTACACTGAAGCTTTCTTT.

This rearrangement joins TRBV24-1 to TRBJ1-5; tentatively, D is TRBD1 (5 bases). The CDR3 covers 14 residues. The germline V gene has CDR1 KGHDR and CDR2 SFDVKD. V lost 10 bases and J lost 1, with 13 bases in between. The DNA for the CDR3 is TGTGCCACTCGTGGGGCAGGGAGCAATCAGCCCCAGCATTTT. The encoded protein is CATRGAGSNQPQHF.